One sample yielded the 26 T cell receptor beta chains listed below, sequenced in a study of CD8 T cells in acute hepatitis C reinfection. Time point of the sample: naive CD8 control sorted from an acute-time-point sample. The table came from immunoSEQ multiplex PCR; TCRdb's copy has only in-frame clones and leaves some out. This table has about 38,000 clones, about 87% appearing once. Sequencing was done on a sample of naive CD8+ T cells from PBMCs. These receptors all stem from a man under 40 with chronic hepatitis C.

The chain uses TRBV9 and TRBJ1-1, with D unclear. The germline V gene has CDR1 SGDLS and CDR2 YYNGEE. The CDR3 runs to 10 residues. Trimming left V 4 bases short and J 5 bases short, with 3 bases between. The CDR3 spells CASSPTEAFF. As DNA, the CDR3 is TGTGCCAGCAGCCCGACTGAAGCTTTCTTT.

This clone was seen a single time. This sequence joins TRBV4-3 and TRBJ2-2; 10 bases agree with TRBD2. Germline V gene lookup returns CDR1 LGHNA and CDR2 YSLEER. V lost 1 base to trimming and J lost 1 base; unmatched junction nucleotides: 9. The length of the CDR3 is 19 residues. The DNA for the CDR3 is TGCGCCAGCAGCCAAGGAGTAGCGGGGGGAGCTTTGAACACCGGGGAGCTGTTTTTT. This encodes CASSQGVAGGALNTGELFF.

The V gene is TRBV6-5, the J gene TRBJ1-5; a possible D gene is TRBD1 (5 bases). Per germline, CDR1 MNHEY and CDR2 SVGAGI. The CDR3 contains 15 residues. Trimming cost V 6 bases and J 0 bases, with 12 bases left between them. The CDR3 DNA follows: TGTGCCAGCAGACCGACAGAAAATAGCAATCAGCCCCAGCATTTT. Amino acids: CASRPTENSNQPQHF.

This clone came up once. The rearrangement links TRBV4-2 to TRBJ1-1; D gene uncertain. V dropped 4 bases and J dropped 5 bases, with 17 bases sitting between them. CDR1 is LGHNA and CDR2 is YNFKEQ in the germline V gene. CDR3 length: 15 amino acids. The CDR3 region has the DNA TGTGCCAGCAGCCCCAATTCCGGGAGTGGGACTGAAGCTTTCTTT. It encodes CASSPNSGSGTEAFF.

The V call is TRBV7-9, the J call TRBJ1-2; a weak D match, TRBD1 (5 bases). V dropped 4 bases and J dropped 1 base, with 19 bases sitting between them. Germline V gene sequence: CDR1 SEHNR, CDR2 FQNEAQ (reference sequence). This CDR3 spans 17 amino acids. Here the CDR3 DNA reads TGTGCCAGCAGCTCGGGAAAAAGACAGTTGATTAACTATGGCTACACCTTC. Translated, it gives CASSSGKRQLINYGYTF.

The rearrangement joins TRBV7-9 to TRBJ1-1; D perhaps matches TRBD1 (5 bases). The CDR3 has 14 residues. Germline CDR1 is SEHNR and CDR2 is FQNEAQ (reference sequence). V lost 2 bases and J 4 bases, leaving 11 bases between the germline ends. The CDR3: CASSLPGLGTEAFF. CDR3 nucleotide sequence: TGTGCCAGCAGCTTACCGGGGCTTGGCACTGAAGCTTTCTTT.

V usage is TRBV6-5 and J usage is TRBJ1-6; D uncertain. Trimming took off 6 bases at V and 10 bases at J, with 16 bases between the two ends. The CDR3 runs to 14 residues. Germline V gene sequence: CDR1 MNHEY, CDR2 SVGAGI. CDR3 bases: TGTGCCAGCAGGACCCGGGCCGCTTTGTCACCCCTCCACTTT. This gives the protein CASRTRAALSPLHF.

V gene TRBV7-9 combines with J gene TRBJ2-1; 12 bases fit TRBD2. The V gene end was trimmed by 4 bases and the J gene end by 10 bases; junction bases not matched to a gene: 8. Germline loops: CDR1 SEHNR, CDR2 FQNEAQ (reference sequence). The CDR3 sequence is 15 residues long. CDR3 nucleotide sequence: TGTGCCAGCAGCTCCCCGGCACTAGCGGGGGGAGAGCAGTTCTTC. Its translation is CASSSPALAGGEQFF.

The chain employs TRBV4-1 and TRBJ2-7; D perhaps matches TRBD2 (6 bases). With 0 bases removed from V and 4 bases from J, the gap between germline ends came to 13 bases. Germline V gene data show CDR1 as MGHRA and CDR2 as YSYEKL. The CDR3 has 15 residues. CDR3 sequence: CASSQERDLGYEQYF. Here the CDR3 DNA reads TGCGCCAGCAGCCAAGAGCGGGACCTCGGGTACGAGCAGTACTTC.

The genes are TRBV6-6 and TRBJ1-5, with a weak D call TRBD1 (6 bases). This CDR3 comprises 15 residues. From germline, CDR1 is MNHNY and CDR2 SVGAGI (reference sequence). Trimming left V 2 bases short and J 3 bases short, with 11 bases between. CDR3 in amino acids: CASSYPGQHNQPQHF. The CDR3 DNA reads as TGTGCCAGCAGTTACCCTGGACAGCACAATCAGCCCCAGCATTTT.

This clone was seen once. The chain employs TRBV5-4 and TRBJ2-1; D might be TRBD2 (6 bases). The germline CDR1 and CDR2 sequences are SGHNT and YYREEE (reference sequence). The CDR3 consists of 16 residues. Trimming pared 4 bases from V and 0 bases from J, leaving 14 bases between. This chain's CDR3 is CASSLAAGSSYNEQFF. DNA for the CDR3: TGTGCCAGCAGCCTCGCAGCGGGTAGCTCCTACAATGAGCAGTTCTTC.

This chain uses TRBV4-3 with TRBJ2-7; perhaps TRBD2 as D (6 bases). CDR3 length: 14 amino acids. V dropped 2 bases and J dropped 3 bases, with 11 bases sitting between them. Germline V gives CDR1 LGHNA, CDR2 YSLEER. The CDR3 coding sequence is TGCGCCAGCAGCCAAACTGGGGGAGGCTACGAGCAGTACTTC. Encoded protein: CASSQTGGGYEQYF.

This clone has only one observation. This rearrangement joins TRBV19 to TRBJ1-2; 8 bases are shared with TRBD1. CDR1 LNHDA and CDR2 SQIVND come from the germline V gene (reference sequence). The length of the CDR3 is 15 residues. J gave up 4 bases and V 4 bases, and 8 bases lay outside the gene matches. The CDR3 sequence: CASSTSTGTGYGYTF. CDR3 in DNA: TGTGCCAGTAGTACTTCAACCGGGACAGGCTATGGCTACACCTTC. The variable domain in full, with the rest retrieved from reference TRBV19 and TRBJ1-2, is DGGITQSPKYLFRKEGQNVTLSCEQNLNHDAMYWYRQDPGQGLRLIYYSQIVNDFQKGDIAEGYSVSREKKESFPLTVTSAQKNPTAFYLCASSTSTGTGYGYTFGSGTRLTVV.

The V gene is TRBV19, the J gene TRBJ2-2; D is uncertain. Deletions cut 6 bases from V and 5 bases from J, with 7 bases between. CDR3 size: 12 residues. Germline values: CDR1 LNHDA, CDR2 SQIVND (reference sequence). CDR3 DNA: TGTGCCAGTAGCTGGGCAACCGGGGAGCTGTTTTTT. This codes for CASSWATGELFF.

CDR3 bases: TGTGCCAGCAGTTTATTGAGCGCGAGCTCCTACAATGAGCAGTTCTTC. Protein product: CASSLLSASSYNEQFF. V gene TRBV27 combines with J gene TRBJ2-1; the D is unclear. Per the germline V gene, CDR1 is MNHEY and CDR2 is SMNVEV (reference sequence). CDR3 size: 16 residues. Trimming stripped 1 base from V and 0 bases from J, with 10 bases between.

The genes are TRBV5-4 and TRBJ2-7; TRBD1 matches at 9 bases. After removal of 4 bases from V and 3 bases from J, the junction contained 8 bases not matched to a gene. CDR1 SGHNT and CDR2 YYREEE come from the germline V gene (reference sequence). This CDR3 region has 15 residues. CDR3 nucleotide sequence: TGTGCCAGCAGCAGCGTCCCGGGACAGGGCTACGAGCAGTACTTC. Translating gives CASSSVPGQGYEQYF.

The chain joins TRBV10-3 to TRBJ2-5; TRBD1 aligns across 9 bases. J gave up 3 bases and V 8 bases, and 7 bases lay outside the gene matches. The CDR3 contains 14 residues. The germline CDR1 and CDR2 sequences are ENHRY and SYGVKD. This CDR3 is CAISPGQGKETQYF. In DNA, the CDR3 is TGTGCCATCTCGCCGGGACAGGGAAAAGAGACCCAGTACTTC.

A single count supports this clone. The rearrangement links TRBV9 to TRBJ2-2; D possibly uses TRBD1 or TRBD2 (6 bases each). Germline V gene data show CDR1 as SGDLS and CDR2 as YYNGEE. Trimming pared 4 bases from V and 4 bases from J, leaving 23 bases between. This CDR3 region has 18 residues. CDR3: CASSPRGALGHPTGELFF. The CDR3 DNA is TGTGCCAGCAGCCCGAGGGGGGCATTAGGACACCCCACCGGGGAGCTGTTTTTT.

The CDR3 spells CASSVGSSYEQYF. The CDR3 nucleotides are TGTGCCAGCAGCGTAGGTAGCTCCTACGAGCAGTACTTC. V gene TRBV9 combines with J gene TRBJ2-7; unclear D gene. Germline V gives CDR1 SGDLS, CDR2 YYNGEE. Trimming left V 0 bases short and J 0 bases short, with 4 bases between. The CDR3 runs 13 residues.

This rearrangement joins TRBV27 to TRBJ2-7; D is unresolved. The CDR3 has 11 amino acids. The V gene lost 4 bases and the J gene lost 3 bases, with 4 bases spanning the gap. Germline V lookup: CDR1 MNHEY, CDR2 SMNVEV (reference sequence). The DNA of the CDR3 is TGTGCCAGCAGTTCCCTCTACGAGCAGTACTTC. Amino acids: CASSSLYEQYF.

The rearrangement joins TRBV18 to TRBJ2-5; possible D gene TRBD1, 5 bases. Germline assignment: CDR1 KGHSH and CDR2 LQKENI. Trimming stripped 3 bases from V and 1 base from J, with 9 bases between. This CDR3 has 14 residues. This CDR3 reads CASSPPDSQETQYF. The CDR3 bases are TGTGCCAGCTCACCGCCTGACAGCCAAGAGACCCAGTACTTC.

The count of this clone is one. The V and J genes are TRBV29-1 and TRBJ2-1, with 7 bases aligning to TRBD2. Trimming cost V 3 bases and J 2 bases; bases outside gene matches: 7. The CDR3 covers 15 residues. CDR1 is SQVTM and CDR2 is ANQGSEA in the germline V gene. The CDR3, as DNA: TGCAGCGTTGAGGGGGGGGTCCTTCCCTACAATGAGCAGTTCTTC. This gives the protein CSVEGGVLPYNEQFF.

The chain has TRBV7-6 and TRBJ2-3, with 8 bases identical to TRBD2. Trimming at V came to 5 bases and at J to 3 bases, leaving 16 bases not matched to a gene. The CDR3 is made up of 18 amino acids. Germline CDR1 and CDR2: SGHVS and FNYEAQ. CDR3 sequence (DNA): TGTGCCAGCAGCGACTCCCTCCTTCAAGCGGGGGAAACAGATACGCAGTATTTT. Residues: CASSDSLLQAGETDTQYF.

The chain recombines TRBV4-1 with TRBJ1-2; 9 bases align to TRBD1. The CDR3 is 14 amino acids. Trimming took 3 bases from V and 4 from J; bases not matched to a gene: 3. CDR1 is MGHRA, CDR2 YSYEKL, per germline. The CDR3 is CASSQGQGGYGYTF. The DNA of the CDR3 is TGCGCCAGCAGCCAGGGACAGGGTGGCTATGGCTACACCTTC.

The V call is TRBV12-5, the J call TRBJ2-1; 9 bases map to TRBD1. The germline V gene encodes CDR1 LGHNT and CDR2 FRNRAP. The CDR3 totals 15 residues. The ends lost 7 bases at V and 2 bases at J; junction bases unmatched: 6. CDR3 nucleotide sequence: TGTGCTAGTGCCCCCCGGGACAGGGCCTACAATGAGCAGTTCTTC. It yields the protein CASAPRDRAYNEQFF.

The chain carries TRBV7-2 and TRBJ1-5; D call uncertain. Trimming removed 1 base from V and 0 bases from J, with 19 bases in between. The length of the CDR3 is 19 residues. Germline V CDR1 and CDR2: SGHTA, FQGNSA. The chain's CDR3 is CASSLEFRTSGYSNQPQHF. The CDR3 DNA follows: TGTGCCAGCAGCTTAGAATTTCGGACTTCGGGTTATAGCAATCAGCCCCAGCATTTT.